This T cell receptor (beta chain) is drawn from a study of T cells in Graves' hyperthyroidism and ophthalmopathy. RNA transcripts were the template for amplifying TCR beta CDR3 regions. The primer set for the first-round RT-PCR of the TCR CDR3 was HTBI. TCRdb fed the multiplex PCR reads into MiXCR, producing one record per CDR3 protein. The top ten clones hold roughly 7.7% of a sample with a few hundred thousand distinct CDR3 sequences, about 45% of them seen once. Looked up from germline, CDR1 is SGHTA and CDR2 is FQGNSA. The CDR3 is 20 amino acids. V dropped 2 bases and J dropped 0 bases, with 20 bases sitting between them.

This TCR came from a woman younger than 35 with Graves' hyperthyroidism. The rearrangement uses TRBV7-2 and TRBJ2-6; possibly TRBD2 for D (6 bases). Sequences were obtained from peripheral blood or thyroid tissue (not recorded which). As DNA, the CDR3 is TGTGCCAGCAGCTTAACTAGCTACTACGAGCAGTACTCTGGGGCCAACGTCCTGACTTTC. It is translated as CASSLTSYYEQYSGANVLTF.